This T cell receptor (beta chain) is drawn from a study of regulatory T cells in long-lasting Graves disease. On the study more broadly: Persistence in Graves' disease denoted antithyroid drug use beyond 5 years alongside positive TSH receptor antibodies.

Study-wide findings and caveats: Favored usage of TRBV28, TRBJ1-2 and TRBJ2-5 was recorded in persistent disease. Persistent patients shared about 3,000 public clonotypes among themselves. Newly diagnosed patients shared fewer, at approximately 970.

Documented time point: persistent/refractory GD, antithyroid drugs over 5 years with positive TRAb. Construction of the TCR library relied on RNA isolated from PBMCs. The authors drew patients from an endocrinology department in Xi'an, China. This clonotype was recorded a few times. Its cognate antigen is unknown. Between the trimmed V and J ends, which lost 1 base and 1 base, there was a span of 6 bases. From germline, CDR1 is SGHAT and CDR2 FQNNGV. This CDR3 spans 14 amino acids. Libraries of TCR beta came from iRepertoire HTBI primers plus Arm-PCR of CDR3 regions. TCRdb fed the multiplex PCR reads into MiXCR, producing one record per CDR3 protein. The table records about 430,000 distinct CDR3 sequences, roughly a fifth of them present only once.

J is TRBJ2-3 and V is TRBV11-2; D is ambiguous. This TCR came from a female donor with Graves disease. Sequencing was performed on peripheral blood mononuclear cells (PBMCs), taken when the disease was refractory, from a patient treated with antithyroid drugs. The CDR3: CASSLGIGTDTQYF. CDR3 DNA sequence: TGTGCCAGCAGCTTAGGAATCGGCACAGATACGCAGTATTTT.